This paragraph covers one T cell receptor (beta chain) sequence. Its antigen is unknown. The data are from a study of T cell clonotyping in hematopoietic cell transplantation. Looking at the study overall: Pretransplant recipient samples were taken after cytoreduction.

Time point in this sample: recipient sample about 28 days before transplant, after cytoreduction. Recipient blood drawn about 28 days pretransplant and days 30, 100, 180 after. The study, taken as a whole, reports: Pathologically expanded recipient clonotypes increased progressively from day 30 to day 180 as diversity fell.

After removal of 0 bases from V and 1 base from J, the junction contained 9 bases not matched to a gene. Germline V gene sequence: CDR1 LGHNA, CDR2 YNFKEQ. The CDR3 spans 17 residues. The assay was immunoSEQ multiplex PCR, and TCRdb's table has in-frame clones only and misses some. The sample carries roughly 50,000 clones, 65% to 90% recorded once. The source is a man between 60 and 70 years old with biphenotypic leukemia. Some clones in this sample may be carry-over from other donors' samples. The gene calls are TRBV4-2 and TRBJ2-7; 7 bases agree with TRBD2. The starting material was peripheral blood mononuclear cells, obtained before stem cell transplant. CDR3 loop: CASSQDGSTSASYEQYF. CDR3 DNA sequence: TGTGCCAGCAGCCAAGACGGTAGTACTAGCGCTTCCTACGAGCAGTACTTC.